A selection of T cell receptor beta chains follows, all from one sample in a study of OX40 agonist ivuxolimab in advanced cancers. Assay: immunoSEQ multiplex PCR; the TCRdb copy retains only in-frame clones and omits some. The repertoire consists of roughly 75,000 clones, with around nine tenths occurring once and the leading ten covering about 0.75%. The sample consisted of CD4+ or CD8+ T cells sorted from blood, taken in a trial of the OX40 agonist ivuxolimab. The receptor source for this set is an adult with an advanced solid tumor such as melanoma, head and neck, liver or kidney cancer. The CDR3 runs from the conserved cysteine through the conserved F or W. D genes are given only for firm matches. Size values are once, few and many counts, or a class for expanded clones, and some rows have none.

d_call: TRBD2; v_call: TRBV2; j_call: TRBJ2-3; clone_size: once; cdr3_nt: TGTGCCAGCAGTGAAATCGCGGGGGCAGATACGCAGTATTTT; cdr3_aa: CASSEIAGADTQYF
d_call: -; v_call: TRBV6-5; j_call: TRBJ2-1; clone_size: -; cdr3_nt: TGTGCCAGCAGTTACGGGGCCTCGGGGAACCTTTTGCTCTTC; cdr3_aa: CASSYGASGNLLLF
d_call: -; v_call: TRBV13; j_call: TRBJ2-3; clone_size: -; cdr3_nt: TGTGCCAGCAGCTCATCTCTTGCGGGGGCGTCAGATACGCAGTATTTT; cdr3_aa: CASSSSLAGASDTQYF
d_call: TRBD1; v_call: TRBV5-1; j_call: TRBJ2-7; clone_size: -; cdr3_nt: TGCGCCAGCAGCCCTTTCGGACAGGGGGTAAGAGAGCAGTACTTC; cdr3_aa: CASSPFGQGVREQYF
d_call: TRBD1; v_call: TRBV6-1; j_call: TRBJ2-7; clone_size: once; cdr3_nt: TGTGCCAGCAGTGCCCGACAGGGACGGAGCTACGAGCAGTACTTC; cdr3_aa: CASSARQGRSYEQYF
d_call: TRBD1; v_call: TRBV6-1; j_call: TRBJ2-7; clone_size: -; cdr3_nt: TGTGCCAGCAGTGTGGACAGGGCGACCTACGAGCAGTACTTC; cdr3_aa: CASSVDRATYEQYF
d_call: -; v_call: TRBV19; j_call: TRBJ1-2; clone_size: -; cdr3_nt: TGTGCCAGTAGTATAACCGGGGGGACTACTAACTATGGCTACACCTTC; cdr3_aa: CASSITGGTTNYGYTF
d_call: -; v_call: TRBV15; j_call: TRBJ2-2; clone_size: -; cdr3_nt: TGTGCCACCAGCAGGCCGCGGGGTGGGGACACCGGGGAGCTGTTTTTT; cdr3_aa: CATSRPRGGDTGELFF
d_call: -; v_call: TRBV6-1; j_call: TRBJ2-5; clone_size: -; cdr3_nt: TGTGCCAGCAGCGAAGTGGGGGAGGAGACCCAGTACTTC; cdr3_aa: CASSEVGEETQYF
d_call: -; v_call: TRBV7-6; j_call: TRBJ1-1; clone_size: -; cdr3_nt: TGTGCCAGCAGGCCCACCCAGGGACAAGCTTTCTTT; cdr3_aa: CASRPTQGQAFF
d_call: TRBD1; v_call: TRBV5-4; j_call: TRBJ2-7; clone_size: -; cdr3_nt: TGTGCCAGCAGCCAGGACAGGACCTCCCTTTCCTACGAGCAGTACTTC; cdr3_aa: CASSQDRTSLSYEQYF
d_call: -; v_call: TRBV9; j_call: TRBJ2-3; clone_size: -; cdr3_nt: TGTGCCAGCAGCGAGCGACCTAGCACAGATACGCAGTATTTT; cdr3_aa: CASSERPSTDTQYF
d_call: TRBD2; v_call: TRBV2; j_call: TRBJ2-7; clone_size: -; cdr3_nt: TGTGCCAGCAGGACAGGGTCCGGGACTAGCGGGCGGACCTACGAGCAGTACTTC; cdr3_aa: CASRTGSGTSGRTYEQYF
d_call: -; v_call: TRBV4-2; j_call: TRBJ2-3; clone_size: -; cdr3_nt: TGTGCCAGCAGCCAAACCAGGGCCCAAGATACGCAGTATTTT; cdr3_aa: CASSQTRAQDTQYF
d_call: -; v_call: TRBV29-1; j_call: TRBJ1-1; clone_size: -; cdr3_nt: TGCAGCGTTACGCAGGGAGGGCGCATGAACACTGAAGCTTTCTTT; cdr3_aa: CSVTQGGRMNTEAFF
d_call: -; v_call: TRBV27; j_call: TRBJ1-5; clone_size: -; cdr3_nt: TGTGCCAGCAGTCCACAGGGTACCCAGCCCCAGCATTTT; cdr3_aa: CASSPQGTQPQHF
d_call: -; v_call: TRBV4-1; j_call: TRBJ1-1; clone_size: -; cdr3_nt: TGCGCCAGCAGCTTCCACAGGACCCCGAACACTGAAGCTTTCTTT; cdr3_aa: CASSFHRTPNTEAFF
d_call: -; v_call: TRBV6-4; j_call: TRBJ2-1; clone_size: once; cdr3_nt: TGTGCCAGCAGTGACTCGACTTTTGGGCGGGGTACCAATGAGCAGTTCTTC; cdr3_aa: CASSDSTFGRGTNEQFF
d_call: TRBD1; v_call: TRBV6-6; j_call: TRBJ1-2; clone_size: -; cdr3_nt: TGTGCCTCCCGACAGGGGGAAGTTCATGGCTACACCTTC; cdr3_aa: CASRQGEVHGYTF
d_call: -; v_call: TRBV14; j_call: TRBJ1-1; clone_size: -; cdr3_nt: TGTGCCAGCAGCCAGTATAGGGGAGGAGCTTTCTTT; cdr3_aa: CASSQYRGGAFF
d_call: -; v_call: TRBV18; j_call: TRBJ1-3; clone_size: -; cdr3_nt: TGTGCCAGCTCACCGTCTACAGGGCGCTCTGGAAACACCATATATTTT; cdr3_aa: CASSPSTGRSGNTIYF
d_call: -; v_call: TRBV11-2; j_call: TRBJ2-1; clone_size: once; cdr3_nt: TGTGCCAGCAGCTTGAGACCCAATGAGCAGTTCTTC; cdr3_aa: CASSLRPNEQFF